Listed here are 31 T cell receptor beta chains from one sample, sequenced in a study of T cell changes during pregnancy in multiple sclerosis. Using immunoSEQ multiplex PCR, the repertoire was profiled, and TCRdb retains in-frame clones only, with some absent. The table lists around 56,000 clones, roughly 94% of them singletons. The sample in question was CD8+ T cells from peripheral blood mononuclear cells, obtained after pregnancy. The receptors derive from a female donor with multiple sclerosis, enrolled in a pregnancy study.

This clone was detected ten times or more. V is TRBV27 and J is TRBJ1-2; D call uncertain. CDR1 is MNHEY and CDR2 is SMNVEV in the germline V gene (reference sequence). With 5 bases removed from V and 6 bases from J, the gap between germline ends came to 19 bases. The CDR3 is 15 amino acids. As DNA, the CDR3 is TGTGCCAGCAGTCCTACCCCGGAAGTGAGGGATGGCTACACCTTC. Its translation: CASSPTPEVRDGYTF.

The chain is built from TRBV28 and TRBJ2-7, with TRBD2 identical over 10 bases. V shed 2 bases, J shed 5 bases, and the junction held 15 bases outside the gene matches. Germline V gene lookup returns CDR1 MDHEN and CDR2 SYDVKM. This CDR3 spans 18 amino acids. The CDR3 is CASSLGFQREGRKDEQYF. CDR3 in DNA: TGTGCCAGCAGTTTAGGGTTCCAGCGGGAGGGCCGTAAGGACGAGCAGTACTTC.

The chain employs TRBV12-5 and TRBJ2-5; D might be TRBD2 (6 bases). Germline V CDR1 and CDR2: LGHNT, FRNRAP. Trimming took 6 bases from V and 5 from J, leaving 19 bases between them. The CDR3 totals 15 residues. CDR3 loop: CASGATGGAGETQYF. The CDR3 DNA reads as TGTGCTAGTGGCGCGACCGGTGGGGCGGGGGAGACCCAGTACTTC. The whole variable domain, filled in from reference TRBV12-5 and TRBJ2-5, reads DARVTQTPRHKVTEMGQEVTMRCQPILGHNTVFWYRQTMMQGLELLAYFRNRAPLDDSGMPKDRFSAEMPDATLATLKIQPSEPRDSAVYFCASGATGGAGETQYFGPGTRLLVL.

The chain carries TRBV4-3 and TRBJ1-6, with D unclear. The V end was cut by 3 bases, the J end by 10 bases, with 4 bases between. CDR1 and CDR2 from the germline V gene are LGHNA and YSLEER. This CDR3 is built from 11 residues. The CDR3, as DNA: TGCGCCAGCAGCCATAGCTCACCCCTCCACTTT. It translates to CASSHSSPLHF.

V usage is TRBV6-1 and J usage is TRBJ2-7, with TRBD2 identical over 9 bases. This CDR3 is built from 15 residues. J gave up 2 bases and V 4 bases, and 6 bases lay outside the gene matches. Germline values: CDR1 MNHNS, CDR2 SASEGT. The CDR3 protein is CASSVASGNAYEQYF. The CDR3 nucleotides are TGTGCCAGCAGTGTCGCTAGCGGGAACGCCTACGAGCAGTACTTC.

The V call is TRBV27, the J call TRBJ2-3; D unresolved. Trimming stripped 5 bases from V and 0 bases from J, with 12 bases between. CDR1 and CDR2 from the germline V gene are MNHEY and SMNVEV (reference sequence). CDR3 length: 15 amino acids. CDR3 bases: TGTGCCAGCAGTCCCTTAGTGACTAGCACAGATACGCAGTATTTT. Residues: CASSPLVTSTDTQYF.

The rearrangement joins TRBV5-4 to TRBJ1-2; D may be TRBD1 (6 bases). The V gene lost 1 base and the J gene lost 3 bases, with 16 bases spanning the gap. CDR3 length: 16 residues. Germline CDR1 SGHNT, CDR2 YYREEE (reference sequence). The CDR3 region has the DNA TGTGCCAGCAGCTTGACCGGGACACCGGCTCACTATGGCTACACCTTC. Its translation: CASSLTGTPAHYGYTF. Full variable domain (outside the CDR3, taken from reference TRBV5-4 and TRBJ1-2): ETGVTQSPTHLIKTRGQQVTLRCSSQSGHNTVSWYQQALGQGPQFIFQYYREEENGRGNFPPRFSGLQFPNYSSELNVNALELDDSALYLCASSLTGTPAHYGYTFGSGTRLTVV.

The chain joins TRBV10-1 to TRBJ1-2; D is perhaps TRBD1 (5 bases). The CDR3 has 12 amino acids. Germline V lookup: CDR1 WNHNN, CDR2 SYGVQD (reference sequence). Trimming removed 6 bases at V and 6 bases at J, with 11 bases between. For the CDR3, the DNA is TGCGCCAGCAGCGACGGGGGGGATGGCTACACCTTC. Encoded protein: CASSDGGDGYTF.

The chain recombines TRBV28 with TRBJ2-2; 7 nucleotides align to TRBD1. V lost 6 bases and J lost 0; bases outside the gene matches: 4. The CDR3 is 15 residues long. Germline values: CDR1 MDHEN, CDR2 SYDVKM. DNA for the CDR3: TGTGCCAGCAGGTCGACAGGGACGAACACCGGGGAGCTGTTTTTT. As protein: CASRSTGTNTGELFF.

On this clone itself: A junction end diverges from the germline sequence, so it may reflect a read error. The rearrangement joins TRBV6-5 to TRBJ1-2; no definite D call. Per germline, CDR1 MNHEY and CDR2 SVGAGI. The CDR3 length is 9 residues. CDR3 residues: CASSEGNAF. The CDR3 DNA is TGTGCCAGCAGTGAGGGTAACGCCTTC.

The V call is TRBV27, the J call TRBJ2-7; the D gene is possibly TRBD1 (5 bases). The germline gives CDR1 MNHEY, CDR2 SMNVEV (reference sequence). This CDR3 is built from 14 residues. The V end lost 2 bases, the J end lost 3 bases, and 11 bases lay between the germline ends. The CDR3 reads CASSLKGPSYEQYF. The CDR3 bases are TGTGCCAGCAGTTTAAAGGGGCCAAGCTACGAGCAGTACTTC.

The gene calls are TRBV7-9 and TRBJ2-7; D uncertain. With 7 bases removed from V and 7 bases from J, the gap between germline ends came to 11 bases. The CDR3 is made up of 11 amino acids. The germline CDR1 and CDR2 sequences are SEHNR and FQNEAQ (reference sequence). This CDR3 is CASTYFEEQYF. In nucleotides, the CDR3 is TGTGCCAGCACCTACTTTGAGGAGCAGTACTTC.

The CDR3 loop is CASSQWVAGGHLTYEQYF. Written as DNA, the CDR3 is TGCGCCAGCAGCCAATGGGTAGCGGGAGGGCATCTAACCTACGAGCAGTACTTC. The chain is built from TRBV4-1 and TRBJ2-7; 11 bases line up with TRBD2. Per germline, CDR1 MGHRA and CDR2 YSYEKL. The junction had 11 bases not matched to a gene; V was cut back by 2 bases and J by 2 bases. The CDR3 loop spans 18 amino acids.

This chain joins TRBV28 and TRBJ2-7; TRBD2 matches 14 bases. This CDR3 contains 16 residues. Trimming cost V 4 bases and J 0 bases; bases outside gene matches: 2. Germline V gene lookup returns CDR1 MDHEN and CDR2 SYDVKM. The CDR3 protein is CASSSGTSGSSYEQYF. The CDR3 DNA reads as TGTGCCAGCAGTTCTGGGACTAGCGGGAGCTCCTACGAGCAGTACTTC.

The chain joins TRBV15 to TRBJ1-2; 9 positions match TRBD1. The CDR3 is made up of 15 amino acids. CDR1 is LNHNV, CDR2 YYDKDF, per germline (reference sequence). V shed 6 bases, J shed 4 bases, and the junction held 9 bases outside the gene matches. CDR3 nucleotide sequence: TGTGCCACCAGGCGGACAGGGGAGGATGTCTATGGCTACACCTTC. This translates into CATRRTGEDVYGYTF.

The count of this clone is one. V and J are TRBV19 and TRBJ2-7, with 8 bases fitting TRBD1. Germline-derived CDR1 and CDR2 are LNHDA and SQIVND (reference sequence). V shed 9 bases and J 4 bases; nucleotides not matched to a gene: 11. The CDR3 is 14 amino acids. The CDR3 region has the DNA TGTGCCAGCGGGTCGGGGACAGGTATTTACGAGCAGTACTTC. This sequence encodes CASGSGTGIYEQYF. The full variable domain, with the rest looked up from reference TRBV19 and TRBJ2-7, is DGGITQSPKYLFRKEGQNVTLSCEQNLNHDAMYWYRQDPGQGLRLIYYSQIVNDFQKGDIAEGYSVSREKKESFPLTVTSAQKNPTAFYLCASGSGTGIYEQYFGPGTRLTVT.

V usage is TRBV7-9 and J usage is TRBJ2-1, with 8 nucleotides matching TRBD2. V shed 3 bases, J shed 9 bases, and the junction held 10 bases outside the gene matches. The CDR3 consists of 15 residues. Germline V gene lookup returns CDR1 SEHNR and CDR2 FQNEAQ (reference sequence). CDR3 coding DNA: TGTGCCAGCAGCTTTTTGGGCGGGAGGAGCGGTGAGCAGTTCTTC. Translating gives CASSFLGGRSGEQFF.

V and J are TRBV4-1 and TRBJ1-2; TRBD1 is a possible D gene (6 bases). Trimming left V 3 bases short and J 8 bases short, with 19 bases between. This CDR3 spans 15 amino acids. Germline V gives CDR1 MGHRA, CDR2 YSYEKL. CDR3 nucleotides: TGCGCCAGCAGCCATGCCGGTGACAGGCCCCTAGGCTACACCTTC. It codes for CASSHAGDRPLGYTF.

The CDR3 region has the DNA TGTGCCAGCAGTGATATGCGGGGTAACTATGGCTACACCTTC. Translation gives CASSDMRGNYGYTF. The rearrangement uses TRBV25-1 and TRBJ1-2, with unresolved D. V lost 3 bases, J lost 1 base, and 9 bases lay in between. CDR3 length equals 14 residues. Germline V gene sequence: CDR1 MGHDK, CDR2 SYGVNS.

The CDR3 loop reads CASSLKLAKNIQYF. As DNA, the CDR3 is TGTGCCAGCAGCTTGAAGCTAGCCAAAAACATTCAGTACTTC. This sequence joins TRBV5-6 and TRBJ2-4; D is undetermined. V lost 1 base to trimming and J lost 0 bases, with 5 bases between them. The CDR3 contains 14 residues. Germline loops: CDR1 SGHDT, CDR2 YYEEEE.

V and J are TRBV5-4 and TRBJ2-2; D is possibly TRBD2 (5 bases). Germline-derived CDR1 and CDR2 are SGHNT and YYREEE (reference sequence). The length of the CDR3 is 14 residues. With 4 bases removed from V and 5 bases from J, the gap between germline ends came to 12 bases. DNA for the CDR3: TGTGCCAGCAGCGGGCGCAGAGGGACCGGGGAGCTGTTTTTT. Translation gives CASSGRRGTGELFF.

This clone occurred once. V gene TRBV27 combines with J gene TRBJ1-5; 9 nucleotides line up with TRBD1. Per germline, CDR1 MNHEY and CDR2 SMNVEV (reference sequence). J was trimmed by 0 bases and V by 6 bases; bases with no gene match: 6. The CDR3 has 16 residues. CDR3 nucleotide sequence: TGTGCCAGCAGGATAACAGGGGGCAATAGCAATCAGCCCCAGCATTTT. This sequence encodes CASRITGGNSNQPQHF.

Here the CDR3 reads CASRLQGSYEQYF. The CDR3 DNA reads TGCGCCAGCAGATTACAGGGGTCCTACGAGCAGTACTTC. This chain connects TRBV4-1 to TRBJ2-7, with 7 bases that match TRBD1. Germline V gene lookup returns CDR1 MGHRA and CDR2 YSYEKL. J lost 1 base, V lost 6 bases, and 3 bases had no gene match. This CDR3 has 13 amino acids.

The chain recombines TRBV30 with TRBJ2-7; TRBD1 agrees at 9 bases. Germline CDR1 GTSNPN, CDR2 SVGIG (reference sequence). CDR3 length equals 13 residues. V lost 8 bases to trimming and J lost 2 bases; unmatched junction nucleotides: 7. The CDR3 bases are TGTGCCGGGGGGACAGGGAACGCCTACGAGCAGTACTTC. Amino acid sequence: CAGGTGNAYEQYF.

The DNA for the CDR3 is TGCGCCAGCAGCCACACCGGGACAGGCTACACAGATACGCAGTATTTT. Protein product: CASSHTGTGYTDTQYF. The chain links TRBV4-3 to TRBJ2-3, with 8 bases matching TRBD1. Germline V gene sequence: CDR1 LGHNA, CDR2 YSLEER. This CDR3 contains 16 residues. With V trimmed by 3 bases and J by 2 bases, 7 bases remained unmatched.

The chain carries TRBV7-2 and TRBJ1-3; TRBD1 is a possible D gene (6 bases). V gave up 5 bases and J gave up 4 bases, with 15 bases separating them. The germline V gene encodes CDR1 SGHTA and CDR2 FQGNSA. This CDR3 comprises 15 residues. The CDR3, as DNA: TGTGCCAGCAGCCCATACGGGGGGGCAGGAAACACCATATATTTT. As protein: CASSPYGGAGNTIYF.

In this sample, this clone turned up once. The CDR3 nucleotides are TGTGCCAGTAGTCCCCGACTAGCGGGACGTAGCTCCTACGAGCAGTACTTC. It specifies CASSPRLAGRSSYEQYF. The chain couples TRBV19 to TRBJ2-7; 11 bases match TRBD2. V gave up 5 bases and J gave up 0 bases; unmatched junction bases: 9. Germline V gene data show CDR1 as LNHDA and CDR2 as SQIVND (reference sequence). This CDR3 is 17 amino acids long.

This clone was observed once. This sequence joins TRBV2 and TRBJ2-7; D perhaps matches TRBD2 (5 bases). Germline lookup yields CDR1 SNHLY and CDR2 FYNNEI. The CDR3 totals 12 residues. The V and J ends lost 11 bases and 0 bases respectively, with 11 bases between them. The CDR3, as DNA: TGTGCCGGGATTGGGAGCTCCTACGAGCAGTACTTC. Residues: CAGIGSSYEQYF.

This rearrangement joins TRBV19 to TRBJ2-5; 9 nucleotides align to TRBD2. The ends lost 4 bases at V and 5 bases at J; junction bases unmatched: 8. CDR3 length: 15 residues. The germline V gene has CDR1 LNHDA and CDR2 SQIVND (reference sequence). CDR3 nucleotides: TGTGCCAGTAGTACAGGCGGGAGGGCCAGGGAGACCCAGTACTTC. It codes for CASSTGGRARETQYF. The full variable domain, in which reference TRBV19 and TRBJ2-5 provide the parts outside the CDR3, is DGGITQSPKYLFRKEGQNVTLSCEQNLNHDAMYWYRQDPGQGLRLIYYSQIVNDFQKGDIAEGYSVSREKKESFPLTVTSAQKNPTAFYLCASSTGGRARETQYFGPGTRLLVL.

The rearrangement joins TRBV19 to TRBJ1-2; a weak D match, TRBD1 (5 bases). From germline, CDR1 is LNHDA and CDR2 SQIVND (reference sequence). CDR3 length equals 14 residues. The V end lost 4 bases, the J end lost 4 bases, and 13 bases lay between the germline ends. CDR3: CASSSAGGSYGYTF. DNA for the CDR3: TGTGCCAGTAGTAGCGCCGGGGGAAGCTATGGCTACACCTTC.

CDR3 nucleotide sequence: TGTGCCAGCAGTGAGATAGGACTTTTCCCTCAAAGGAGTTACAATGAGCAGTTCTTC. This codes for CASSEIGLFPQRSYNEQFF. This rearrangement joins TRBV6-4 to TRBJ2-1; possibly TRBD2 for D (5 bases). The V end was cut by 3 bases, the J end by 4 bases, with 25 bases between. CDR3 length: 19 residues. Germline V gives CDR1 MRHNA, CDR2 SNTAGT.